Shown below are 8 T cell receptor beta chains from a single sample sequenced in a study of blood T cell repertoires in COVID-19. Assay: immunoSEQ multiplex PCR; the TCRdb copy retains only in-frame clones and omits some. The sample lists 70,000 to 90,000 clones; approximately 82% were seen once. Input material: peripheral blood. The receptors stem from a human donor in a cohort sampled during active COVID-19.

This chain connects TRBV5-1 to TRBJ2-7; 7 nucleotides match TRBD1. J gave up 0 bases and V 0 bases, and 6 bases lay outside the gene matches. The CDR3 spans 16 residues. Germline lookup yields CDR1 SGHRS and CDR2 YFSETQ. The CDR3 region is CASSLGAGGSSYEQYF. CDR3 DNA sequence: TGCGCCAGCAGCTTGGGGGCAGGGGGAAGCTCCTACGAGCAGTACTTC.

The rearrangement uses TRBV29-1 and TRBJ2-1; 12 positions agree with TRBD2. V lost 6 bases to trimming and J lost 3 bases; unmatched junction nucleotides: 18. CDR1 is SQVTM and CDR2 is ANQGSEA in the germline V gene. The CDR3 covers 19 residues. CDR3: CSVGVTSGSNRRFYNEQFF. In DNA, the CDR3 is TGCAGCGTGGGGGTGACTAGCGGGAGTAATCGGAGGTTCTACAATGAGCAGTTCTTC.

CDR3 DNA sequence: TGTGCCAGCAGTTCCCACCGGGTAGAGGTAGAAAAACTGTTTTTT. It encodes CASSSHRVEVEKLFF. This chain connects TRBV28 to TRBJ1-4; unclear D gene. Germline assignment: CDR1 MDHEN and CDR2 SYDVKM. The CDR3 length is 15 residues. V was shortened by 4 bases and J by 8 bases, with 17 bases between the two germline ends. The variable domain in full, completed from reference TRBV28 and TRBJ1-4, reads DVKVTQSSRYLVKRTGEKVFLECVQDMDHENMFWYRQDPGLGLRLIYFSYDVKMKEKGDIPEGYSVSREKKERFSLILESASTNQTSMYLCASSSHRVEVEKLFFGSGTQLSVL.

The chain combines TRBV18 with TRBJ2-2; a possible D gene is TRBD2 (6 bases). The CDR3 runs 16 residues. V lost 2 bases to trimming and J lost 0 bases, with 10 bases between them. The germline V gene has CDR1 KGHSH and CDR2 LQKENI. In nucleotides, the CDR3 is TGTGCCAGCTCACCATCGGGCGGGGCGAACACCGGGGAGCTGTTTTTT. Its protein is CASSPSGGANTGELFF.

The genes are TRBV7-9 and TRBJ2-5; TRBD1 matches 9 bases. The length of the CDR3 is 15 residues. Germline V lookup: CDR1 SEHNR, CDR2 FQNEAQ (reference sequence). The trim removed 5 bases at V and 5 bases at J, leaving 9 bases unmatched. Written as DNA, the CDR3 is TGTGCCAGCAGCATGGGACAGGGCAATGGGGAGACCCAGTACTTC. Its translation is CASSMGQGNGETQYF.

The J gene is TRBJ2-5, the V gene TRBV2, with D unclear. The germline V gene has CDR1 SNHLY and CDR2 FYNNEI. Trimming left V 6 bases short and J 3 bases short, with 17 bases between. The CDR3 is 15 amino acids. This CDR3 is CASSPSSFREETQYF. As DNA, the CDR3 is TGTGCCAGCAGCCCCTCCTCCTTCCGGGAAGAGACCCAGTACTTC.

The V and J genes are TRBV2 and TRBJ1-3; TRBD1 aligns across 7 bases. V lost 9 bases and J lost 1; bases outside the gene matches: 6. CDR1 and CDR2 from the germline V gene are SNHLY and FYNNEI. CDR3 length: 14 amino acids. The CDR3, as DNA: TGTGCCAGTACCGGGACAGAGTCTGGAAACACCATATATTTT. It translates to CASTGTESGNTIYF.

V gene TRBV3-1 (or the pseudogene TRBV3-2) combines with J gene TRBJ2-5, with 7 bases aligning to TRBD1. CDR1 is LGHDT and CDR2 is YNNKEL in the germline V gene (reference sequence). The CDR3 has 15 amino acids. Trimming cost V 1 base and J 6 bases; bases outside gene matches: 8. The CDR3 protein is CASSQVRQGTKTQYF. In DNA form, the CDR3 reads TGTGCCAGCAGCCAAGTGAGACAGGGAACAAAGACCCAGTACTTC.